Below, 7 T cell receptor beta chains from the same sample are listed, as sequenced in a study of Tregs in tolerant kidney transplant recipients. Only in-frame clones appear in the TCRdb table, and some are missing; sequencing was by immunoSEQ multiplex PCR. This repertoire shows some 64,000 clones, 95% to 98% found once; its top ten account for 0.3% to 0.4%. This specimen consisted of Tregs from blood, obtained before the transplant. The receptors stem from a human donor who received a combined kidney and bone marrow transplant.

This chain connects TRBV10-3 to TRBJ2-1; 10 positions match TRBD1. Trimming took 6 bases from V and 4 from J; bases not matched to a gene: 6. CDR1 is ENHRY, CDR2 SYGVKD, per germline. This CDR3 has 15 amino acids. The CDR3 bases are TGTGCCATCAGGCCCGGGACAGGGGAATACAATGAGCAGTTCTTC. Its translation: CAIRPGTGEYNEQFF.

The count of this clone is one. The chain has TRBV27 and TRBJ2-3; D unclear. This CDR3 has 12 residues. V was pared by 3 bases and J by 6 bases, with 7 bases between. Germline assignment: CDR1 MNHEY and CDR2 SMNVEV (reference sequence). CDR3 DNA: TGTGCCAGCAGTTTCGGGTCGGATACGCAGTATTTT. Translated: CASSFGSDTQYF.

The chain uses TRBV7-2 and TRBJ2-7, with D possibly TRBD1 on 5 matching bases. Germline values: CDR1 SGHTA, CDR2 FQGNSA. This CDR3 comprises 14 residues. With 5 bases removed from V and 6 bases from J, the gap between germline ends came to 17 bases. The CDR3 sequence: CASSPERTRTEQYF. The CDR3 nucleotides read TGTGCCAGCAGCCCTGAACGGACACGAACCGAGCAGTACTTC.

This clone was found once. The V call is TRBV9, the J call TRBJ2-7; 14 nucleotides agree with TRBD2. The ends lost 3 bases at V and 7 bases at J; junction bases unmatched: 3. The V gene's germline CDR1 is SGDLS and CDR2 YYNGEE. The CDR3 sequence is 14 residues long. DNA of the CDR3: TGTGCCAGCAGCGGGGGACTAGCGGGAGTTGAGCAGTACTTC. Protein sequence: CASSGGLAGVEQYF.

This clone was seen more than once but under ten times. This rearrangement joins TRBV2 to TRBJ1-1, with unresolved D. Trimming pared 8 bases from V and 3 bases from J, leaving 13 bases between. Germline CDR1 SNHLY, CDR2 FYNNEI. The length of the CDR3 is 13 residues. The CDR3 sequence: CASSRDGDTEAFF. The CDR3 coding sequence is TGTGCCAGCTCCCGGGATGGGGACACTGAAGCTTTCTTT. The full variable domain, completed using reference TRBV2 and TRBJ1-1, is EPEVTQTPSHQVTQMGQEVILRCVPISNHLYFYWYRQILGQKVEFLVSFYNNEISEKSEIFDDQFSVERPDGSNFTLKIRSTKLEDSAMYFCASSRDGDTEAFFGQGTRLTVV.

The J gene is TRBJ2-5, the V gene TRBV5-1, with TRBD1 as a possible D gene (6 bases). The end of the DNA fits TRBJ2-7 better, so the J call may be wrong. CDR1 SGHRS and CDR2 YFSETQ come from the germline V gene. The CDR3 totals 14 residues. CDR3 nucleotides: TGCGCCAGCAGCTTGGCCCGGACAGACTACGAGCAGTACTTC. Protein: CASSLARTDYEQYF.

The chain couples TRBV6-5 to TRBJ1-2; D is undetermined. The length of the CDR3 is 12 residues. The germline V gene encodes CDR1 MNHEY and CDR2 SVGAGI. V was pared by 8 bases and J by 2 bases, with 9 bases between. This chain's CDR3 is CASRDLNYGYTF. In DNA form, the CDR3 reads TGTGCCAGCCGCGACTTGAACTATGGCTACACCTTC.